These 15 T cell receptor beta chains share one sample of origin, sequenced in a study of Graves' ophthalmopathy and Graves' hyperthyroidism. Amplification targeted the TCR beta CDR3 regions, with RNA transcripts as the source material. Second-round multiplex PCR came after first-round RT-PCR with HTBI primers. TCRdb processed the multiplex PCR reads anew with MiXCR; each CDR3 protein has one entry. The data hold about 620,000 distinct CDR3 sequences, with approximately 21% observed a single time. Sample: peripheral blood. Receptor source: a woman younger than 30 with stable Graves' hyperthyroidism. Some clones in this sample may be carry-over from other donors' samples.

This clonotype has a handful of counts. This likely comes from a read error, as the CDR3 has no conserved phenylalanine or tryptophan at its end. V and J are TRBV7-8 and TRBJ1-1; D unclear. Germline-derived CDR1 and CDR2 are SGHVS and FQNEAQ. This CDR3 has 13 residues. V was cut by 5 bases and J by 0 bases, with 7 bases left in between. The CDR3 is CASSARMNTEAFL. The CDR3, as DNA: TGTGCCAGCAGCGCACGTATGAACACTGAAGCTTTCTTG.

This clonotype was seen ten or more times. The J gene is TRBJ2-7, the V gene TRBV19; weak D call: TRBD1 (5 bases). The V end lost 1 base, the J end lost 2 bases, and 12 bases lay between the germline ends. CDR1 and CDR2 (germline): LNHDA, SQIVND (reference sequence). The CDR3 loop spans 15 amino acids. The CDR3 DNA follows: TGTGCCAGTAGTATAGGAGGCCAGGGCCCCTACGAGCAGTACTTC. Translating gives CASSIGGQGPYEQYF.

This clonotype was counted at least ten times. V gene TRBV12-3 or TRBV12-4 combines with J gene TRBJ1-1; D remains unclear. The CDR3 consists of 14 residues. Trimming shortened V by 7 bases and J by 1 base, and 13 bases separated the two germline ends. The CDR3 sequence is CASTRPPANTEAFF. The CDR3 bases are TGTGCCAGCACCCGCCCCCCAGCGAACACTGAAGCTTTCTTT.

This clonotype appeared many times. The CDR3 sequence is CATSVWQPNQPQHF. The CDR3 bases are TGTGCCACCAGTGTGTGGCAGCCCAATCAGCCCCAGCATTTT. This rearrangement joins TRBV24-1 to TRBJ1-5, with D unresolved. The V end lost 5 bases, the J end lost 3 bases, and 10 bases lay between the germline ends. The germline V gene has CDR1 KGHDR and CDR2 SFDVKD. This CDR3 region has 14 residues.

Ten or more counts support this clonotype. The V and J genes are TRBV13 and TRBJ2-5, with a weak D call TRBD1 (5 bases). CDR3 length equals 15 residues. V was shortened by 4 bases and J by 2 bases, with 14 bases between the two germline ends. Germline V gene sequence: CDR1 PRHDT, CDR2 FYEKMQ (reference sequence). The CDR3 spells CASSSRGWGQETQYF. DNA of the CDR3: TGTGCCAGCAGCTCAAGGGGTTGGGGACAAGAGACCCAGTACTTC.

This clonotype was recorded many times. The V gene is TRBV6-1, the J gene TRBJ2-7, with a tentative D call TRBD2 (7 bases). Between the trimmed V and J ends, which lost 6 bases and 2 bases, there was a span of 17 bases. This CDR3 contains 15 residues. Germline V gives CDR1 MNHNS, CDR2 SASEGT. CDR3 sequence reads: CASRSGGGDTYEQYF. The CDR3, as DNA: TGTGCCAGCAGGTCCGGGGGAGGGGACACCTACGAGCAGTACTTC.

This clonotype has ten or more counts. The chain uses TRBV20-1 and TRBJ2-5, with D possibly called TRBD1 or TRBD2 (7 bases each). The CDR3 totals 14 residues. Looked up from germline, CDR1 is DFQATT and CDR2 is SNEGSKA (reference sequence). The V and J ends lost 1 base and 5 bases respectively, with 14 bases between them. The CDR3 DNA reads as TGCAGTGCTAGAGGTCCAGGGGGGGGTGAGACCCAGTACTTC. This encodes CSARGPGGGETQYF.

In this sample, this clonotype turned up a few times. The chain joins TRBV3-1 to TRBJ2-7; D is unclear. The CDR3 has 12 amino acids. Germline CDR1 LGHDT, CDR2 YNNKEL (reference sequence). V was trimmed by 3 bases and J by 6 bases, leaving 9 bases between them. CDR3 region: CASSHQDGEQYF. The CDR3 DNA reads TGTGCCAGCAGCCACCAGGACGGCGAGCAGTACTTC.

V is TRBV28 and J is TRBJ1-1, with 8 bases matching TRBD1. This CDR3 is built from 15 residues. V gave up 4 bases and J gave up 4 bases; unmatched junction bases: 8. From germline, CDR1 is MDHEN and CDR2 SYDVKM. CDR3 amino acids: CASSSRTGWSTEAFF. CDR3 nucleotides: TGTGCCAGCAGTTCCCGGACAGGGTGGAGCACTGAAGCTTTCTTT. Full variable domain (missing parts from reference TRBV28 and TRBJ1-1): DVKVTQSSRYLVKRTGEKVFLECVQDMDHENMFWYRQDPGLGLRLIYFSYDVKMKEKGDIPEGYSVSREKKERFSLILESASTNQTSMYLCASSSRTGWSTEAFFGQGTRLTVV.

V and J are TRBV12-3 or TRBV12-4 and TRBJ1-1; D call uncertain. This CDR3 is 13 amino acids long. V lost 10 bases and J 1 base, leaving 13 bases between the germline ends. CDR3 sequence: CATHSVRNTEAFF. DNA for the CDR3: TGTGCCACACATAGCGTGAGGAACACTGAAGCTTTCTTT.

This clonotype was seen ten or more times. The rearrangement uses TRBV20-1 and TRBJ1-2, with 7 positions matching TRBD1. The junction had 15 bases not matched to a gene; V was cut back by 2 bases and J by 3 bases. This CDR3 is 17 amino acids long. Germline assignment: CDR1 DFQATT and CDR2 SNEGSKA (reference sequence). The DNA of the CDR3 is TGCAGTGCTAGACCTTCGACAGGGAGGGCTTGGGACTATGGCTACACCTTC. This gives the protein CSARPSTGRAWDYGYTF.

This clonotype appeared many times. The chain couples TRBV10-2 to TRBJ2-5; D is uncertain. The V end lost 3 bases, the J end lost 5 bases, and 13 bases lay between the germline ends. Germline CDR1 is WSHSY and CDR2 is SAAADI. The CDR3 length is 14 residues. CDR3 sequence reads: CASSDTRARETQYF. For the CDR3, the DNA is TGCGCCAGCAGTGATACACGGGCGAGGGAGACCCAGTACTTC.

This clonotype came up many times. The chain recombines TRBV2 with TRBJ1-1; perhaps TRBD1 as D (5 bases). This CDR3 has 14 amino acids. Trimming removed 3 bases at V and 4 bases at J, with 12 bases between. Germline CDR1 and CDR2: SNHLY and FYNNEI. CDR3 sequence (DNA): TGTGCCAGCAGTGAGGGGGAAGTGATCACTGAAGCTTTCTTT. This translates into CASSEGEVITEAFF.

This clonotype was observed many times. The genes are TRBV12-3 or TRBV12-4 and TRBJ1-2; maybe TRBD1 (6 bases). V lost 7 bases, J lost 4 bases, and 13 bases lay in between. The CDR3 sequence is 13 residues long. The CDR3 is CASIPTGSYGYTF. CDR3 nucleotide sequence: TGTGCCAGCATCCCGACAGGCTCCTATGGCTACACCTTC.

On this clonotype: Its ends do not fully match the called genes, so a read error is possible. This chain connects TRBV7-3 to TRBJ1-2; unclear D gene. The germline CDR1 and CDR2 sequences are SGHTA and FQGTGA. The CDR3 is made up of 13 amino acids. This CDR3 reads CASSLKAGSGCTF. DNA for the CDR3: TGTGCCAGCAGCTTAAAGGCCGGGAGCGGCTGCACCTTC. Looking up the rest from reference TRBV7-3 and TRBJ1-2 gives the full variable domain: GAGVSQTPSNKVTEKGKYVELRCDPISGHTALYWYRQSLGQGPEFLIYFQGTGAADDSGLPNDRFFAVRPEGSVSTLKIQRTERGDSAVYLCASSLKAGSGCTFGSGTRLTVV.